The 4 T cell receptor beta chains reported below all come from one sample, sequenced in a study of blood T cell repertoires in COVID-19. Only in-frame clones appear in the TCRdb table, and some are missing; sequencing was by immunoSEQ multiplex PCR. The repertoire consists of about 98,000 clones, with approximately 80% occurring once and the leading ten covering about 4.3%. The specimen was peripheral blood. The receptors here all came from a man aged 55 to 70 with acute or convalescent COVID-19.

The chain joins TRBV27 to TRBJ2-7; TRBD1 matches 9 bases. Trimming took 4 bases from V and 3 from J; bases not matched to a gene: 4. The V gene's germline CDR1 is MNHEY and CDR2 SMNVEV (reference sequence). There are 14 residues in the CDR3. CDR3 sequence: CASSSTGGSYEQYF. CDR3 nucleotide sequence: TGTGCCAGCAGTTCGACAGGGGGAAGCTACGAGCAGTACTTC.

This chain connects TRBV19 to TRBJ1-3, with 7 positions matching TRBD1. This CDR3 region has 17 residues. Trimming at V came to 5 bases and at J to 3 bases, leaving 13 bases not matched to a gene. Germline V CDR1 and CDR2: LNHDA, SQIVND (reference sequence). The CDR3 coding sequence is TGTGCCAGTAGTTGGAGAGGAGGGGGCGCAGATGGAAACACCATATATTTT. Translating it yields CASSWRGGGADGNTIYF.

This chain links TRBV9 with TRBJ2-1; TRBD2 is a possible D gene (7 bases). The germline V gene has CDR1 SGDLS and CDR2 YYNGEE. V lost 0 bases and J lost 4, with 11 bases in between. This CDR3 is 15 amino acids long. For the CDR3, the DNA is TGTGCCAGCAGCGTAGGGGCGGGGGCGTACAATGAGCAGTTCTTC. This translates into CASSVGAGAYNEQFF. Filled out from reference TRBV9 and TRBJ2-1, the complete variable domain reads DSGVTQTPKHLITATGQRVTLRCSPRSGDLSVYWYQQSLDQGLQFLIQYYNGEERAKGNILERFSAQQFPDLHSELNLSSLELGDSALYFCASSVGAGAYNEQFFGPGTRLTVL.

This sequence joins TRBV5-4 and TRBJ1-6; no definite D call. This CDR3 has 15 amino acids. V shed 0 bases and J shed 7 bases, with 11 bases lying between them. Germline-derived CDR1 and CDR2 are SGHNT and YYREEE (reference sequence). The chain's CDR3 is CASSLGQAKNSPLHF. CDR3 in DNA: TGTGCCAGCAGCTTGGGGCAGGCCAAGAATTCACCCCTCCACTTT.